This T cell receptor beta chain stems from a study of T cell repertoires in cytomegalovirus infection (dated by TCRdb to the late 2010s). About the investigation overall: The HLA type of each donor mattered for the analysis, because public TCR beta signatures pointed to carriage of CMV infection along with the matching HLA type.

This sample was sequenced with an Illumina HiSeq 1500. The public reads were quality trimmed at Q25 with fastp and then assembled into clones with MiXCR by TCRdb, keeping productive beta chains. Every CDR3 protein is listed once, alongside the most common genes and DNA of its rows. The sample contains some 220,000 distinct CDR3 sequences, about 12% of them found a single time. Of the sample, around 1.6% is held by the ten largest clones. The study at large found these results: In both this cohort and an independent cohort of some 350 donors, the cumulative frequency of public TCR beta family members distinguished carriers of CMV infection plus the relevant HLA type. The ex vivo response was dominated by HLA-C-restricted CMV-specific TCR beta clonotypes, which also provided the single most frequent clonotype in two of eight donors.

This clonotype was detected ten times or more. It lacks a known antigen. No qualities accompany the bases; no much larger clone lies one base away. Trimming removed 5 bases from V and 2 bases from J, leaving 11 bases between the germline ends. Inclusive of the bounding cysteine and phenylalanine, the CDR3 is 14 residues long. Of all the DNA, just the CDR3 is kept, 42 bases in frame from base 1. The germline V gene encodes CDR1 LNHDA and CDR2 SQIVND (reference sequence). The sample consisted of PBMCs. This clonotype was sampled from a human donor in good health (CMV status not recorded). Some clones in this sample may be carry-over from other donors' samples. The rearrangement joined TRBV19 to TRBJ2-3; confidence is insufficient to name the D gene. The CDR3 region reads CASSESAATDTQYF. The DNA sequence is TGTGCCAGTAGTGAGTCGGCGGCCACAGATACGCAGTATTTT.